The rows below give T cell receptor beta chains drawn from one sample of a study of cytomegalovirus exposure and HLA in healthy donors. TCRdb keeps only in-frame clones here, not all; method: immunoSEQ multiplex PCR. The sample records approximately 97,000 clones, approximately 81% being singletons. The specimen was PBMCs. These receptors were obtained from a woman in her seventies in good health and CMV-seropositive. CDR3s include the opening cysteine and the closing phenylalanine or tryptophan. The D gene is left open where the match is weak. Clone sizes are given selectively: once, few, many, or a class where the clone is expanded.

cdr3_nt: TGTGCCAGCAGCTCCGGACAGAATTCGAACACTGAAGCTTTCTTT
cdr3_aa: CASSSGQNSNTEAFF
d_call: NA
j_call: TRBJ1-1
clone_size: NA
v_call: TRBV11-3

cdr3_nt: TGCGCCAGCAGTCAATGTTTATCGGGTGAGGATAATTCACCCCTCCACTTT
cdr3_aa: CASSQCLSGEDNSPLHF
d_call: NA
j_call: TRBJ1-6
clone_size: NA
v_call: TRBV23-1

cdr3_nt: TGTGCCATCAGTGAGACAGTACAAGAGACCCAGTACTTC
cdr3_aa: CAISETVQETQYF
d_call: NA
j_call: TRBJ2-5
clone_size: NA
v_call: TRBV10-3

cdr3_nt: TGTGCCAGTAGTATAGAGGAGGGAACAAGGCCCCAGCATTTT
cdr3_aa: CASSIEEGTRPQHF
d_call: NA
j_call: TRBJ1-5
clone_size: once
v_call: TRBV19

cdr3_nt: TGTGCCAGCAGTGATCTCCCTTACGAGCAGTACTTC
cdr3_aa: CASSDLPYEQYF
d_call: NA
j_call: TRBJ2-7
clone_size: NA
v_call: TRBV6-1

cdr3_nt: TGCGCCAGCAGCCAAGTGGGCGGGAGGACAGATACGCAGTATTTT
cdr3_aa: CASSQVGGRTDTQYF
d_call: TRBD2
j_call: TRBJ2-3
clone_size: NA
v_call: TRBV4-1

cdr3_nt: TGTGCCAGCAGCTATGACAGGGGCGACACTGAAGCTTTCTTT
cdr3_aa: CASSYDRGDTEAFF
d_call: TRBD1
j_call: TRBJ1-1
clone_size: NA
v_call: TRBV6-5

cdr3_nt: TGTGCCAGCAGCTTGGGTAGTAGCTACGAGCAGTACTTC
cdr3_aa: CASSLGSSYEQYF
d_call: NA
j_call: TRBJ2-7
clone_size: NA
v_call: TRBV5-6

cdr3_nt: TGTGCCAGCAGCTTAGAGCACAGCTTGGTTGAGCAGTTCTTC
cdr3_aa: CASSLEHSLVEQFF
d_call: NA
j_call: TRBJ2-1
clone_size: NA
v_call: TRBV11-2

cdr3_nt: TGTGCCACCAGCAGAGATTCACTGTATGGCTACACCTTC
cdr3_aa: CATSRDSLYGYTF
d_call: NA
j_call: TRBJ1-2
clone_size: NA
v_call: TRBV15

cdr3_nt: TGCAGCGTAGCGGTAACGGGGAGGGGGGACACTGAAGCTTTCTTT
cdr3_aa: CSVAVTGRGDTEAFF
d_call: NA
j_call: TRBJ1-1
clone_size: NA
v_call: TRBV29-1

cdr3_nt: TGTGCCAGCACCCGGGCTAGCGTGGAGACCCAGTACTTC
cdr3_aa: CASTRASVETQYF
d_call: NA
j_call: TRBJ2-5
clone_size: NA
v_call: TRBV7-9

cdr3_nt: TGTGCCAGCAGCCCCGACAGCTATGGCTACACCTTC
cdr3_aa: CASSPDSYGYTF
d_call: NA
j_call: TRBJ1-2
clone_size: NA
v_call: TRBV6-5

cdr3_nt: TGTGCCAGCAGCGGACAGGGTTCATCCTACAATGAGCAGTTCTTC
cdr3_aa: CASSGQGSSYNEQFF
d_call: TRBD1
j_call: TRBJ2-1
clone_size: NA
v_call: TRBV9

cdr3_nt: TGTGCCAGCAGCTTACAGCGGGAGATTCGGGCCGGGGAGCTGTTTTTT
cdr3_aa: CASSLQREIRAGELFF
d_call: TRBD2
j_call: TRBJ2-2
clone_size: once
v_call: TRBV7-2

cdr3_nt: TGTGCCAGCACTTCGGGGGGGAAAAATGAGCAGTACTTC
cdr3_aa: CASTSGGKNEQYF
d_call: TRBD2
j_call: TRBJ2-5
clone_size: NA
v_call: TRBV7-9

cdr3_nt: TGTGCCAGTAGTAGGGGGCCGGACAGGGCAGGACAGCCCCAGCATTTT
cdr3_aa: CASSRGPDRAGQPQHF
d_call: TRBD1
j_call: TRBJ1-5
clone_size: NA
v_call: TRBV19

cdr3_nt: TGTGCCAGCAGCTTAAGCCCGACAGGGTGGGAGCAGTACTTC
cdr3_aa: CASSLSPTGWEQYF
d_call: TRBD1
j_call: TRBJ2-7
clone_size: NA
v_call: TRBV5-6

cdr3_nt: TGCAGTGCTACGGTGGGGGGAGGGCAGTATTTT
cdr3_aa: CSATVGGGQYF
d_call: NA
j_call: TRBJ2-3
clone_size: NA
v_call: TRBV20-1

cdr3_nt: TGTGCCAGTAGTATTGGACAGAACACTGAAGCTTTCTTT
cdr3_aa: CASSIGQNTEAFF
d_call: NA
j_call: TRBJ1-1
clone_size: NA
v_call: TRBV19